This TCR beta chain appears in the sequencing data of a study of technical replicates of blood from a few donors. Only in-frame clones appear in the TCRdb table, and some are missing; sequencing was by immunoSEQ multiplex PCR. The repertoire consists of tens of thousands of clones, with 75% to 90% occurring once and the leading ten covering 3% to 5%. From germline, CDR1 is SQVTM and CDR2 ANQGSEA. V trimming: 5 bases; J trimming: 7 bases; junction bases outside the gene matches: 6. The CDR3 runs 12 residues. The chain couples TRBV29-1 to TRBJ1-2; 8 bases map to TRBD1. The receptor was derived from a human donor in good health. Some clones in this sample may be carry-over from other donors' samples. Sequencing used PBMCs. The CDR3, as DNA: TGCAGCGTTCGCCAGGGGGCGGGTGGCTACACCTTC. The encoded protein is CSVRQGAGGYTF.